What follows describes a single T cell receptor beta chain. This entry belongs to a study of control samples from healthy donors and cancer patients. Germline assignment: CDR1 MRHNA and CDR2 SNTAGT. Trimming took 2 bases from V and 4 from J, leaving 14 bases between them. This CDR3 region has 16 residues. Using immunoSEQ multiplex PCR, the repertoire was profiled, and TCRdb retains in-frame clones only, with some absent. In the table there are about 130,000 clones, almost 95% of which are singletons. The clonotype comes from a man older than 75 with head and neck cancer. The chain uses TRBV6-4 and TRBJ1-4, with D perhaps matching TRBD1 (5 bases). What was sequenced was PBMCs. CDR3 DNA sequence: TGTGCCAGCAGTGACGAACCGGGACGGGATAATGAAAAACTGTTTTTT. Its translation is CASSDEPGRDNEKLFF.